Listed below are T cell receptor beta chains from one sample, sequenced in a study of cytomegalovirus exposure and HLA in healthy donors. Assay: immunoSEQ multiplex PCR; the TCRdb copy retains only in-frame clones and omits some. Of fewer than 200,000 clones detected, 80% to 90% appear once; the ten largest clones hold about 1.7%. Sequenced: PBMCs. The receptors originated from a man aged 35-49 years in good health and CMV-seropositive. Both conserved end residues are part of each CDR3. For some rows the clone size is stated as once, few or many, or as a class when expanded; others skip it.

v_gene | abundance | CDR3aa
TRBV7-8 | once | CASSHTDRGDYGYTF
TRBV29-1 | few | CSVDPGVPAIEAFF
TRBV29-1 | - | CSVVTSKNIQYF
TRBV6-6 | - | CASSFLYQDQPQHF
TRBV28 | - | CASSPRIRIGELFF
TRBV9 | - | CASSVQGTGNTIYF
TRBV19 | once | CASRRGGQGDYEQYF
TRBV6-5 | - | CASMGDERDYEQYF
TRBV5-4 | once | CASSSRSSGAYNEQFF
TRBV5-5 | - | CASSYPGSPYSYEQYF
TRBV7-9 | - | CASSGDRDYEQYF